These 6 T cell receptor beta chains were sequenced from one sample in a study of blood T cell repertoires in COVID-19. Clones were sequenced by immunoSEQ multiplex PCR, and TCRdb holds only the in-frame ones, with some missing. This sample has 150,000 to 200,000 clones, with around 89% found just once. Sequencing used peripheral blood. The origin of the receptors is a woman aged 25-40 years with acute or convalescent COVID-19.

The genes are TRBV7-9 and TRBJ1-4; no clear D. Germline CDR1 and CDR2: SEHNR and FQNEAQ (reference sequence). The CDR3 extends over 12 amino acids. V was trimmed by 4 bases and J by 10 bases, leaving 10 bases between them. For the CDR3, the DNA is TGTGCCAGCAGCTCCCCGGGTAGAAAACTGTTTTTT. Translated: CASSSPGRKLFF.

The chain couples TRBV5-1 to TRBJ1-1; D not resolved. The CDR3 runs 15 residues. Trimming took 0 bases from V and 2 from J, leaving 11 bases between them. CDR1 SGHRS and CDR2 YFSETQ come from the germline V gene. CDR3 coding DNA: TGCGCCAGCAGCTTGGCTCCGGGAGCTAACACTGAAGCTTTCTTT. Translation gives CASSLAPGANTEAFF. The full variable domain, completed using reference TRBV5-1 and TRBJ1-1, is KAGVTQTPRYLIKTRGQQVTLSCSPISGHRSVSWYQQTPGQGLQFLFEYFSETQRNKGNFPGRFSGRQFSNSRSEMNVSTLELGDSALYLCASSLAPGANTEAFFGQGTRLTVV.

The CDR3 DNA is TGTGCTAGTGGTAGGCTATCTGGGAGCCAAGAGACCCAGTACTTC. It encodes CASGRLSGSQETQYF. The chain has TRBV12-5 and TRBJ2-5, with D perhaps matching TRBD2 (5 bases). The V gene lost 5 bases and the J gene lost 1 base, with 14 bases spanning the gap. The CDR3 consists of 15 residues. Germline V gene lookup returns CDR1 LGHNT and CDR2 FRNRAP.

V is TRBV28 and J is TRBJ1-2; 7 positions match TRBD1. The CDR3 is made up of 12 amino acids. The V segment lost 3 bases and the J segment 10 bases; nucleotides outside the gene matches: 5. Germline CDR1 and CDR2: MDHEN and SYDVKM. The CDR3 DNA is TGTGCCAGCAGTTTCTACAGGGGCGCCTACACCTTC. Protein product: CASSFYRGAYTF.

The chain employs TRBV5-6 and TRBJ2-5, with TRBD1 identical over 10 bases. The CDR3 is 17 amino acids. Germline assignment: CDR1 SGHDT and CDR2 YYEEEE. Trimming removed 3 bases from V and 6 bases from J; junction bases left unmatched: 14. The CDR3 bases are TGTGCCAGCAGCTATGGTCTCGGGACAGGGGAAACGAAGACCCAGTACTTC. Residues: CASSYGLGTGETKTQYF.

The chain links TRBV12-5 to TRBJ2-1; TRBD2 aligns across 12 bases. The CDR3 runs 15 residues. Germline V gives CDR1 LGHNT, CDR2 FRNRAP. V lost 7 bases to trimming and J lost 9 bases; unmatched junction nucleotides: 10. The CDR3 region is CASASSSGRAGEQFF. Written as DNA, the CDR3 is TGTGCTAGTGCCTCCTCTAGCGGGAGGGCCGGTGAGCAGTTCTTC.